Below are 19 T cell receptor beta chains sequenced from a single sample in a study of identical twins. Each CDR3 protein gets one entry after TCRdb re-called the 5' RACE reads with MiXCR. This table has about 240,000 distinct CDR3 sequences, roughly a tenth appearing once. The sequenced sample was memory T cells sorted from blood. The receptor set was obtained from a man aged 50 to 59 in good health.

This clonotype was observed many times. This chain links TRBV11-2 with TRBJ2-3; no clear D gene. The CDR3 sequence is 13 residues long. The germline V gene encodes CDR1 SGHAT and CDR2 FQNNGV. The V end lost 0 bases, the J end lost 0 bases, and 1 base lay between the germline ends. The CDR3 region has the DNA TGTGCCAGCAGCTTAGATAGCACAGATACGCAGTATTTT. This encodes CASSLDSTDTQYF.

This clonotype was seen a few times. The genes are TRBV20-1 and TRBJ1-5; D is unresolved. CDR1 and CDR2 (germline): DFQATT, SNEGSKA (reference sequence). This CDR3 contains 15 residues. Trimming removed 0 bases at V and 0 bases at J, with 9 bases between. The CDR3 DNA sequence: TGCAGTGCTAGAGAAGCCACTTATAGCAATCAGCCCCAGCATTTT. Amino acid sequence: CSAREATYSNQPQHF.

In its sample, this clonotype was seen a few times. The chain combines TRBV7-9 with TRBJ2-7, with no clear D. CDR3 size: 15 residues. Germline V lookup: CDR1 SEHNR, CDR2 FQNEAQ (reference sequence). The ends were cut back, 5 bases at V and 0 bases at J, with 14 bases in the middle. The CDR3 coding sequence is TGTGCCAGCAGCCCCCCCCCCCCTGGCTCCTACGAGCAGTACTTC. The encoded protein is CASSPPPPGSYEQYF.

CDR3 nucleotides: TGCAGTGCTCGAAAAGTAGCGGACGAGCAGTACTTC. It specifies CSARKVADEQYF. The chain is built from TRBV20-1 and TRBJ2-7; a weak D match, TRBD2 (6 bases). The germline V gene encodes CDR1 DFQATT and CDR2 SNEGSKA (reference sequence). CDR3 length: 12 residues. The ends were cut back, 5 bases at V and 5 bases at J, with 13 bases in the middle.

This clonotype was seen a few times. This chain joins TRBV12-3 or TRBV12-4 and TRBJ2-7; D gene unclear. V gave up 5 bases and J gave up 2 bases, with 10 bases separating them. The CDR3 contains 13 residues. CDR3 residues: CASSTDAAYEQYF. The CDR3 coding sequence is TGTGCCAGCAGTACGGACGCCGCCTACGAGCAGTACTTC.

This clonotype was observed many times. The CDR3 bases are TGTGCCAGCAGCTTCGCACTAGCGCAGAGCTCCTACAATGAGCAGTTCTTC. It encodes CASSFALAQSSYNEQFF. The chain joins TRBV7-2 to TRBJ2-1, with 7 bases that match TRBD2. Trimming took 3 bases from V and 0 from J; bases not matched to a gene: 8. This CDR3 region has 17 residues. In germline, CDR1 is SGHTA, CDR2 FQGNSA. Together with reference TRBV7-2 and TRBJ2-1, the CDR3 gives the full variable domain: GAGVSQSPSNKVTEKGKDVELRCDPISGHTALYWYRQSLGQGLEFLIYFQGNSAPDKSGLPSDRFSAERTGGSVSTLTIQRTQQEDSAVYLCASSFALAQSSYNEQFFGPGTRLTVL.

This clonotype was detected many times. The chain recombines TRBV7-8 with TRBJ2-5; tentatively, D is TRBD1 (5 bases). From germline, CDR1 is SGHVS and CDR2 FQNEAQ. This CDR3 region has 17 residues. Trimming took 1 base from V and 0 from J, leaving 15 bases between them. The CDR3 is CASSLGVLGVYQETQYF. The DNA of the CDR3 is TGTGCCAGCAGCTTAGGGGTTCTAGGGGTCTACCAAGAGACCCAGTACTTC. Based on the CDR3 plus reference TRBV7-8 and TRBJ2-5, the full variable domain is GAGVSQSPRYKVAKRGQDVALRCDPISGHVSLFWYQQALGQGPEFLTYFQNEAQLDKSGLPSDRFFAERPEGSVSTLKIQRTQQEDSAVYLCASSLGVLGVYQETQYFGPGTRLLVL.

This clonotype occurred many times. The J gene is TRBJ2-3, the V gene TRBV4-1; 7 bases agree with TRBD1. The CDR3 runs to 16 residues. V lost 4 bases to trimming and J lost 2 bases; unmatched junction nucleotides: 9. The germline gives CDR1 MGHRA, CDR2 YSYEKL. In DNA, the CDR3 is TGCGCCAGCAGCCGAAACCGGGACAGAGCCACAGATACGCAGTATTTT. This translates into CASSRNRDRATDTQYF.

This clonotype was seen more than once but under ten times. The chain joins TRBV5-6 to TRBJ1-2, with 9 bases aligning to TRBD1. CDR1 SGHDT and CDR2 YYEEEE come from the germline V gene. The CDR3 spans 15 residues. V gave up 3 bases and J gave up 3 bases; unmatched junction bases: 6. The CDR3: CASSSQGASYYGYTF. As DNA, the CDR3 is TGTGCCAGCAGCTCACAGGGGGCGAGTTACTATGGCTACACCTTC.

The sample holds many counts of this clonotype. The chain employs TRBV5-4 and TRBJ2-7, with TRBD1 as a possible D gene (6 bases). The CDR3 has 12 amino acids. Germline V gene lookup returns CDR1 SGHNT and CDR2 YYREEE (reference sequence). Trimming shortened V by 0 bases and J by 6 bases, and 7 bases separated the two germline ends. The CDR3 here is CASSLVGAEQYF. The CDR3 DNA reads TGTGCCAGCAGCTTGGTGGGGGCCGAGCAGTACTTC.

The chain uses TRBV4-3 and TRBJ1-3; D is perhaps TRBD1 (6 bases). The V gene lost 4 bases and the J gene lost 2 bases, with 12 bases spanning the gap. The CDR3 totals 15 residues. Germline V gene data show CDR1 as LGHNA and CDR2 as YSLEER. CDR3 protein: CASSPLTGPGNTIYF. For the CDR3, the DNA is TGCGCCAGCAGCCCGCTGACAGGCCCTGGAAACACCATATATTTT.

This clonotype was observed a few times. This chain links TRBV10-3 with TRBJ2-7; no firm D call. Germline V gene data show CDR1 as ENHRY and CDR2 as SYGVKD. The CDR3 totals 12 residues. Between the trimmed V and J ends, which lost 2 bases and 4 bases, there was a span of 6 bases. As DNA, the CDR3 is TGTGCCATCAGTGAGATCGTGTACGAGCAGTACTTC. It codes for CAISEIVYEQYF.

This sequence joins TRBV20-1 and TRBJ1-1, with TRBD1 matching over 9 bases. CDR1 and CDR2 from the germline V gene are DFQATT and SNEGSKA (reference sequence). The J segment lost 3 bases and the V segment lost 0 bases, leaving 8 bases of the junction unmatched. The CDR3 covers 16 residues. CDR3 protein: CSARDEQGARYTEAFF. The CDR3 DNA reads TGCAGTGCTAGAGATGAACAGGGGGCGCGCTACACTGAAGCTTTCTTT.

This clonotype was recorded many times. This chain connects TRBV28 to TRBJ2-7, with unresolved D. This CDR3 has 10 residues. CDR1 is MDHEN and CDR2 is SYDVKM in the germline V gene. Between the trimmed V and J ends, which lost 3 bases and 7 bases, there was a span of 4 bases. CDR3 in DNA: TGTGCCAGCAGTTTTAGGGAGCAGTACTTC. Amino acid sequence: CASSFREQYF. The full variable domain, its missing parts supplied by reference TRBV28 and TRBJ2-7, is DVKVTQSSRYLVKRTGEKVFLECVQDMDHENMFWYRQDPGLGLRLIYFSYDVKMKEKGDIPEGYSVSREKKERFSLILESASTNQTSMYLCASSFREQYFGPGTRLTVT.

The table lists this clonotype with a few counts. The chain links TRBV7-9 to TRBJ2-1, with D maybe TRBD2 (5 bases). Germline V lookup: CDR1 SEHNR, CDR2 FQNEAQ (reference sequence). V was shortened by 5 bases and J by 0 bases, with 14 bases between the two germline ends. CDR3 length: 16 residues. The CDR3: CASSHSRRSSYNEQFF. CDR3 DNA: TGTGCCAGCAGCCATTCAAGGAGGAGCTCCTACAATGAGCAGTTCTTC. Full variable domain (missing parts from reference TRBV7-9 and TRBJ2-1): DTGVSQNPRHKITKRGQNVTFRCDPISEHNRLYWYRQTLGQGPEFLTYFQNEAQLEKSRLLSDRFSAERPKGSFSTLEIQRTEQGDSAMYLCASSHSRRSSYNEQFFGPGTRLTVL.

The chain joins TRBV5-5 to TRBJ1-5; no clear D. The germline V and J ends were trimmed by 6 bases and 2 bases, with 18 bases remaining between them. This CDR3 contains 16 residues. Per germline, CDR1 SGHKS and CDR2 YYEKEE (reference sequence). The chain's CDR3 is CASTLSAARGNQPQHF. CDR3 nucleotides: TGTGCCAGCACCCTATCGGCGGCGAGGGGCAATCAGCCCCAGCATTTT.

Only a few counts were recorded for this clonotype. This chain uses TRBV7-9 with TRBJ2-7; no definite D call. CDR1 and CDR2 (germline): SEHNR, FQNEAQ (reference sequence). CDR3 length equals 13 residues. Trimming pared 2 bases from V and 3 bases from J, leaving 8 bases between. The CDR3: CASSLIENYEQYF. The DNA of the CDR3 is TGTGCCAGCAGCTTAATAGAAAACTACGAGCAGTACTTC.

The sample holds many counts of this clonotype. V is TRBV6-1 and J is TRBJ2-2; D call uncertain. CDR1 and CDR2 from the germline V gene are MNHNS and SASEGT. Trimming removed 5 bases from V and 6 bases from J, with 13 bases in between. The CDR3 contains 14 residues. The CDR3 sequence is CASSRGSPPGELFF. As DNA, the CDR3 is TGTGCCAGCAGTCGCGGCTCACCTCCCGGGGAGCTGTTTTTT.

The chain is built from TRBV15 and TRBJ2-1; 11 bases are shared with TRBD1. Germline CDR1 reads LNHNV; CDR2 reads YYDKDF (reference sequence). With V trimmed by 5 bases and J by 7 bases, 10 bases remained unmatched. This CDR3 region has 16 residues. The DNA of the CDR3 is TGTGCCACCAGCCCGTCCGGACAGGGGGCTTGGAATGAGCAGTTCTTC. This codes for CATSPSGQGAWNEQFF.